The next 5 T cell receptor beta chains were all read from a single sample in a study of early T cells in non-severe SARS-CoV-2 infection. TCRdb reprocessed the 5' RACE reads with MiXCR, giving one entry per CDR3 protein. Of 33,000 or so distinct CDR3 sequences listed, nearly 6% were seen once; the top ten hold about 7.3%. The sequenced sample consisted of whole blood. The receptors originated from an adult who was a healthcare worker with PCR-confirmed SARS-CoV-2 infection or an uninfected control (not recorded which).

This clonotype was detected only a few times. The chain links TRBV7-6 to TRBJ2-5; 12 bases are a match to TRBD2. The CDR3 loop spans 16 amino acids. V lost 4 bases, J lost 5 bases, and 8 bases stayed unmatched. Germline lookup yields CDR1 SGHVS and CDR2 FNYEAQ. The DNA for the CDR3 is TGTGCCAGCAGCTCGACTAGCGGGGGACCTTGGGAGACCCAGTACTTC. It yields the protein CASSSTSGGPWETQYF.

This clonotype showed up many times. The gene calls are TRBV20-1 and TRBJ2-1; 7 bases align to TRBD2. Germline CDR1 reads DFQATT; CDR2 reads SNEGSKA (reference sequence). The CDR3 has 15 residues. V gave up 0 bases and J gave up 0 bases; unmatched junction bases: 2. CDR3 in amino acids: CSARDGGSSYNEQFF. As DNA, the CDR3 is TGCAGTGCTAGAGATGGCGGGAGCTCCTACAATGAGCAGTTCTTC.

The chain uses TRBV12-3 or TRBV12-4 and TRBJ1-6; the D is unclear. The CDR3 is 17 amino acids. V lost 5 bases, J lost 0 bases, and 14 bases lay in between. CDR3: CASSLQWSSSYNSPLHF. The DNA for the CDR3 is TGTGCCAGCAGTCTACAGTGGAGCAGCTCCTATAATTCACCCCTCCACTTT.

The genes are TRBV12-3 or TRBV12-4 and TRBJ2-3, with 7 bases aligning to TRBD1. J was trimmed by 2 bases and V by 3 bases; bases with no gene match: 2. The CDR3 contains 14 residues. The CDR3 nucleotides are TGTGCCAGCAGTTTGACAGGGCCCACAGATACGCAGTATTTT. Translation gives CASSLTGPTDTQYF.

This clonotype was counted many times. The V and J genes are TRBV11-3 and TRBJ2-1; 9 bases are a match to TRBD1. The CDR3 contains 14 residues. Germline values: CDR1 SGHNT, CDR2 YENEEA. After removal of 4 bases from V and 6 bases from J, the junction contained 4 bases not matched to a gene. The CDR3 loop is CASSSQGARNEQFF. The CDR3 DNA follows: TGTGCCAGCAGCTCACAGGGGGCGCGCAATGAGCAGTTCTTC.